This T cell receptor (beta chain) came from a study of T-cell reconstitution after alpha-beta-depleted transplantation in children. The authors prepared the TCRbeta library with unique molecular identifiers. From the PCR reads, TCRdb called clonotypes with MiXCR, one entry per CDR3 protein. The table has fewer than 350,000 distinct CDR3 sequences, 7.5% to 9% seen once. General observations from the study: From surviving recipient T cells and thymic progenitors came the high day-60 TCRbeta diversity observed in some patients. From newly produced T cells came most of the T-cell counts and diversity one year after transplant. Expanded clones from the graft, numbering several hundred, reportedly supplied alpha-beta T cells about two months after transplant.

This clonotype was picked up many times. Its antigen is unknown. The sample was peripheral blood, taken 360 days after TCRalphabeta/CD19-depleted stem cell transplant. This TCR was sampled from a female patient aged 2-10 years who had a stem cell transplant for Fanconi anemia, so the T cells may come from the graft donor.

This CDR3 reads CSARAERGATYNEQFF. The CDR3 nucleotides read TGCAGTGCTAGAGCCGAAAGGGGGGCCACCTACAATGAGCAGTTCTTC. The chain joins TRBV20-1 to TRBJ2-1; D may match TRBD1 or TRBD2 (6 bases each). This CDR3 has 16 amino acids. Germline V gives CDR1 DFQATT, CDR2 SNEGSKA (reference sequence). V was cut by 1 base and J by 2 bases, with 15 bases left in between.